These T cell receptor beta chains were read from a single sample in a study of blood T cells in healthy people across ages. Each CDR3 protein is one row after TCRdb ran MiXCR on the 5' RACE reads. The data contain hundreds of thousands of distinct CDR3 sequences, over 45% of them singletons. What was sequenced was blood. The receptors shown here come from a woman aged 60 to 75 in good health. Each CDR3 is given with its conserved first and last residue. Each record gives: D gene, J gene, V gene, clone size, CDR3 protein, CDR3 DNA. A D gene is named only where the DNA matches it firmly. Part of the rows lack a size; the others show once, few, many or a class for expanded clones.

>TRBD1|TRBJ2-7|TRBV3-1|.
CASSRGTGAYEQYF
TGTGCCAGCAGCCGAGGGACAGGAGCCTACGAGCAGTACTTC
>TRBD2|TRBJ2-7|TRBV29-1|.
CSVSGISGNYEQYF
TGCAGCGTCTCGGGGATTAGCGGGAACTACGAGCAGTACTTC
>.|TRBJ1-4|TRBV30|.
CAWSVPSAATNEKLFF
TGTGCCTGGAGTGTACCCTCAGCTGCAACTAATGAAAAACTGTTTTTT
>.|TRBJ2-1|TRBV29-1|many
CSVGGTQRTEQFF
TGCAGCGTTGGGGGGACCCAGCGTACTGAGCAGTTCTTC
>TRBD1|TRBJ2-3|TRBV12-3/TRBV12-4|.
CASSPTGAADAQYF
TGTGCCAGCAGTCCTACAGGGGCAGCAGATGCACAGTATTTT
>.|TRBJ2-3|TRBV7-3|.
CASSSVRGNSDTQYF
TGTGCCAGCAGCTCCGTCAGGGGCAATTCGGATACGCAGTATTTT
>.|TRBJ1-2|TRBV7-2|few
CASSVGRLYGYTF
TGTGCCAGCAGCGTAGGACGGCTATATGGCTACACCTTC
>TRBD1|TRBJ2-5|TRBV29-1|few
CSVAGTVQETQYF
TGCAGCGTGGCCGGGACAGTCCAAGAGACCCAGTACTTC
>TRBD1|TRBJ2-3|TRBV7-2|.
CASSSHRGDTQYF
TGTGCCAGCAGCTCGCACAGGGGAGATACGCAGTATTTT
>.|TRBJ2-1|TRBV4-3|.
CASSQDPQGGFEQFF
TGCGCCAGCAGCCAAGACCCGCAGGGGGGATTCGAGCAGTTCTTC
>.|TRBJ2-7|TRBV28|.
CASSPPAIAMSGEQYF
TGTGCCAGCAGCCCCCCCGCAATAGCGATGTCAGGCGAGCAGTACTTC
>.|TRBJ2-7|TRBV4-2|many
CASSQLGNYEQYF
TGTGCCAGCAGCCAGCTAGGAAACTACGAGCAGTACTTC
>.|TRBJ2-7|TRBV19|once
CASSTPGPGSYEQYF
TGTGCCAGTAGTACTCCGGGACCCGGTTCCTACGAGCAGTACTTC
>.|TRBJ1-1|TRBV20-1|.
CSATWEADEAFF
TGCAGTGCAACCTGGGAGGCAGATGAAGCTTTCTTT
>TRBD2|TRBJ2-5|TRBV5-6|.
CASSRLGLAGVNPETQYF
TGTGCCAGCAGCCGCCTCGGGCTAGCGGGAGTAAACCCAGAGACCCAGTACTTC
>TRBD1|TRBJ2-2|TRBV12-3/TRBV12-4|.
CASSRGQGDGGELFF
TGTGCCAGCAGTAGGGGACAGGGGGACGGCGGGGAGCTGTTTTTT
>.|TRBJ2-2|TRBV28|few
CASRLSTGELFF
TGTGCCAGTAGGCTGAGCACCGGGGAGCTGTTTTTT
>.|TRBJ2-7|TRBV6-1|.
CASRTGQIYEQYF
TGTGCCAGCAGAACGGGGCAGATCTACGAGCAGTACTTC
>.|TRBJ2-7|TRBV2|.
CASSSSLRRSYEQYF
TGTGCCAGCAGCTCTAGTTTGCGGCGCTCCTACGAGCAGTACTTC
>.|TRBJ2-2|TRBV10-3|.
CAISADSPPGELFF
TGTGCCATCAGTGCGGACTCTCCCCCTGGGGAGCTGTTTTTT
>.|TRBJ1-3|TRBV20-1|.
CSANPAASGNTIYF
TGCAGTGCAAATCCGGCAGCCTCTGGAAACACCATATATTTT
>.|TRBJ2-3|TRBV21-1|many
CASSKMRWRSDTQYF
TGTGCCAGCAGCAAGATGAGGTGGAGGTCAGATACGCAGTATTTT
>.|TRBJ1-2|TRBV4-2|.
CASSQERRAGFYGYTF
TGTGCCAGCAGCCAGGAAAGGAGAGCGGGATTCTATGGCTACACCTTC
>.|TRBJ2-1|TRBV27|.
CASSSIGSSPQVEQFF
TGTGCCAGCAGTAGCATAGGGAGCTCGCCTCAGGTTGAGCAGTTCTTC
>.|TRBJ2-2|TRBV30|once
CAWSVTRATGELFF
TGTGCCTGGAGTGTCACCAGGGCAACCGGGGAGCTGTTTTTT
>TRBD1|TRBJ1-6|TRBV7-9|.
CASSIRQGGNSPLHF
TGTGCCAGCAGCATACGACAGGGAGGGAATTCACCCCTCCACTTT
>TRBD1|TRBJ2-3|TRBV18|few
CASSPRQGVKTDTQYF
TGTGCCAGCTCACCAAGACAGGGGGTTAAAACGGATACGCAGTATTTT
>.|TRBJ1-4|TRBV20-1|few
CSARQDTNEKLFF
TGCAGTGCCAGACAGGACACTAATGAAAAACTGTTTTTT
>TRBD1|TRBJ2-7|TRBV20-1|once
CSARYGTGGYEQYF
TGCAGTGCTAGATACGGGACAGGGGGGTACGAGCAGTACTTC
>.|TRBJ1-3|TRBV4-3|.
CASSQDLPGFSGNTIYF
TGCGCCAGCAGCCAAGATCTCCCTGGCTTCTCTGGAAACACCATATATTTT
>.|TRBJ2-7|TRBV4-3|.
CASSRSAGISYEQYF
TGCGCCAGCAGCCGAAGTGCGGGCATCTCCTACGAGCAGTACTTC
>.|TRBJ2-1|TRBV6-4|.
CASSDRAYTNEQFF
TGTGCCAGCAGTGATCGCGCATACACCAATGAGCAGTTCTTC
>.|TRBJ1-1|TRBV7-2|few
CASNRPGGTEAFF
TGTGCCAGCAATCGACCGGGGGGGACTGAAGCTTTCTTT
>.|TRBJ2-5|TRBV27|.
CVSSPGLEETQYF
TGTGTCAGCAGTCCCGGACTGGAAGAGACCCAGTACTTC
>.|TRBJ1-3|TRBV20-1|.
CSASDPRAGNTIYF
TGCAGTGCTAGTGACCCCAGGGCTGGAAACACCATATATTTT
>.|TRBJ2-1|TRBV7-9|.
CASSSDSYEQFF
TGTGCCAGCAGCTCGGACAGCTATGAGCAGTTCTTC
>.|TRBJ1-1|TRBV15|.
CATSRPGTGAFF
TGTGCCACCAGCAGACCGGGAACTGGAGCTTTCTTT